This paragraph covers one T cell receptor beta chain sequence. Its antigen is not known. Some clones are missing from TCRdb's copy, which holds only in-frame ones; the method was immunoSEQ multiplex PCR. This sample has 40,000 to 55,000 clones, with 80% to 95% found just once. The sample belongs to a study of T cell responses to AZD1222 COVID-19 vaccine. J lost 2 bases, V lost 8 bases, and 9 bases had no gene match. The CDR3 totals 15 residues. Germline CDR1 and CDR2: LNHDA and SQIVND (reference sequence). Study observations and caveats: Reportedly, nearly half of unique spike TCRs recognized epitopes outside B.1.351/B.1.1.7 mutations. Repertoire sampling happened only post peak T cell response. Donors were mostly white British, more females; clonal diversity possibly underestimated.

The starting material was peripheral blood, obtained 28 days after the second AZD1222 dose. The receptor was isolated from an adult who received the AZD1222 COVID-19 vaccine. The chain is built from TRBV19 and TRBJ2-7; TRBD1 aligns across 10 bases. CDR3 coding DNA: TGTGCCAGTGGCGGGGGACAGGGGTCCCCCTACGAGCAGTACTTC. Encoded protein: CASGGGQGSPYEQYF.